This is a list of T cell receptor beta chains from one sample in a study of OX40 agonist ivuxolimab in advanced cancers. Here immunoSEQ multiplex PCR was the method, and the copy in TCRdb shows in-frame clones only, minus some. This table has 40,000 to 50,000 clones, approximately 86% appearing once. Source: CD4+ or CD8+ T cells sorted from blood, taken in a trial of the OX40 agonist ivuxolimab. These receptors were obtained from an adult with an advanced solid tumor such as melanoma, head and neck, liver or kidney cancer. The CDR3 runs from the conserved cysteine through the conserved F or W. The D gene is left open where the match is weak. Some rows mark clone size as missing; the rest say once, few, many or name a class of expanded clone.

TRBV7-3,NA,TRBD2,TRBJ2-1,CASSWGTSGGNEQFF,TGTGCCAGCAGCTGGGGGACTAGCGGGGGCAATGAGCAGTTCTTC
TRBV15,NA,TRBD1,TRBJ2-7,CATSTRRDRGPYEQYF,TGTGCCACCAGCACGAGGCGGGACAGGGGACCCTACGAGCAGTACTTC
TRBV7-8,NA,TRBD1,TRBJ1-3,CASSSGQWKGNTIYF,TGTGCCAGCAGCTCGGGACAGTGGAAGGGAAACACCATATATTTT
TRBV7-2,few,NA,TRBJ2-1,CASSKEGRAVFF,TGTGCCAGCAGCAAAGAGGGTCGGGCGGTGTTCTTC
TRBV2,once,TRBD2,TRBJ2-1,CASSNDGTSGYNEQFF,TGTGCCAGCAGTAACGATGGGACTAGCGGTTACAATGAGCAGTTCTTC
TRBV4-3,NA,NA,TRBJ2-3,CASSQDAGREAQYF,TGCGCCAGCAGCCAAGATGCCGGGCGTGAGGCGCAGTATTTT
TRBV6-6,once,NA,TRBJ1-4,CASSLAGTNEKLFF,TGTGCCAGCAGCTTAGCCGGGACTAATGAAAAACTGTTTTTT
TRBV5-5,NA,NA,TRBJ2-1,CASSLSPDQQFF,TGTGCCAGCAGCCTGTCTCCCGATCAGCAGTTCTTC
TRBV29-1,NA,NA,TRBJ1-3,CSVEDGSGNTIYF,TGCAGCGTTGAAGACGGCTCTGGAAACACCATATATTTT
TRBV27,NA,NA,TRBJ2-7,CASSLSGWGPYEQYF,TGTGCCAGCAGTTTATCAGGCTGGGGCCCCTACGAGCAGTACTTC
TRBV5-6,NA,TRBD1,TRBJ1-6,CASSLGQTNSPLHF,TGTGCCAGCAGCCTGGGACAGACAAATTCACCCCTCCACTTT
TRBV6-5,once,NA,TRBJ2-5,CASSTGAQETQYF,TGTGCCAGCTCGACAGGCGCTCAAGAGACCCAGTACTTC
TRBV29-1,NA,TRBD2,TRBJ2-3,CSAGGPGSQYADTQYF,TGCAGCGCGGGGGGACCGGGCTCGCAATACGCAGATACGCAGTATTTT
TRBV18,NA,NA,TRBJ1-1,CASSPGNTEAFF,TGTGCCAGCTCTCCCGGGAACACTGAAGCTTTCTTT
TRBV2,NA,NA,TRBJ2-7,CASSEAGTPYEQYF,TGTGCCAGCAGTGAGGCCGGGACCCCCTACGAGCAGTACTTC
TRBV19,NA,NA,TRBJ2-1,CASSIWDEQFF,TGTGCCAGTAGTATATGGGATGAGCAGTTCTTC
TRBV7-8,NA,NA,TRBJ2-5,CASSSPGPPGQYF,TGTGCCAGCAGCTCTCCAGGACCCCCGGGACAGTACTTC
TRBV4-2,NA,NA,TRBJ1-2,CASSAHRDVTYGYTF,TGTGCCAGCAGCGCGCACAGGGATGTCACCTATGGCTACACCTTC
TRBV28,NA,NA,TRBJ2-7,CASSNTGTPPYEQYF,TGTGCCAGCAGTAATACCGGGACTCCACCCTACGAGCAGTACTTC
TRBV7-8,NA,NA,TRBJ2-7,CASSLVWGTRNEQYF,TGTGCCAGCAGCTTAGTGTGGGGGACCCGCAACGAGCAGTACTTC
TRBV28,NA,TRBD1,TRBJ1-1,CASSPDRERVRAFF,TGTGCCAGCAGCCCCGACAGGGAGCGTGTGCGAGCTTTCTTT
TRBV21-1,few,NA,TRBJ2-1,CASSKARTKEYNEQFF,TGTGCCAGCAGCAAAGCAAGGACAAAGGAATACAATGAGCAGTTCTTC
TRBV15,once,NA,TRBJ2-7,CATSRARNEQYF,TGTGCCACCAGCAGAGCTAGGAACGAGCAGTACTTC
TRBV11-2,NA,TRBD1,TRBJ2-1,CASSLGQGAFEQFF,TGTGCCAGCAGCTTGGGACAGGGGGCATTCGAGCAGTTCTTC
TRBV5-1,NA,TRBD2,TRBJ2-7,CASSFFGREAPYEQYF,TGCGCCAGCAGCTTCTTTGGACGGGAGGCCCCCTACGAGCAGTACTTC
TRBV6-5,NA,NA,TRBJ2-5,CASSYTQGAETQYF,TGTGCCAGCAGTTACACACAGGGAGCGGAGACCCAGTACTTC
TRBV7-2,NA,TRBD2,TRBJ2-7,CASSLTSGSHYEQYF,TGTGCCAGCAGCTTGACTAGCGGGAGTCACTACGAGCAGTACTTC
TRBV15,NA,NA,TRBJ1-6,CATSRDRQGNSPLHF,TGTGCCACCAGCAGAGATCGGCAGGGGAATTCGCCCCTCCACTTT
TRBV30,NA,NA,TRBJ2-6,CAWRGVGSKVSGANVLTF,TGTGCCTGGAGGGGGGTGGGCAGTAAAGTCTCTGGGGCCAACGTCCTGACTTTC
TRBV27,once,NA,TRBJ2-1,CASSLSRISSSYNEQFF,TGTGCCAGCAGTTTATCGAGGATTTCCAGCTCCTACAATGAGCAGTTCTTC
TRBV9,NA,TRBD2,TRBJ2-1,CASRGTSGSYEQFF,TGTGCCAGCAGAGGGACTAGCGGGAGCTATGAGCAGTTCTTC
TRBV30,NA,NA,TRBJ1-1,CAWSVGAGDTEAFF,TGTGCCTGGAGTGTGGGGGCGGGGGACACTGAAGCTTTCTTT
TRBV2,NA,TRBD1,TRBJ2-2,CASSDRGSGELFF,TGTGCCAGCAGTGACAGGGGGTCCGGGGAGCTGTTTTTT
TRBV6-5,NA,TRBD1,TRBJ2-7,CASQRWTGSYEQYF,TGTGCCAGCCAAAGGTGGACAGGTTCCTACGAGCAGTACTTC
TRBV4-2,NA,TRBD2,TRBJ2-3,CASSQATSEDTQYF,TGTGCCAGCAGCCAGGCGACTAGCGAGGATACGCAGTATTTT
TRBV6-6,NA,NA,TRBJ1-1,CASSYSGTNPEAFF,TGTGCCAGCAGTTACTCGGGGACCAATCCTGAAGCTTTCTTT
TRBV11-2,once,NA,TRBJ2-7,CASSLEYGGSYEQYF,TGTGCCAGCAGCTTAGAGTACGGCGGTTCCTACGAGCAGTACTTC
TRBV9,NA,NA,TRBJ2-7,CASSPNRASYEQYF,TGTGCCAGCAGCCCAAACAGGGCCTCCTACGAGCAGTACTTC
TRBV25-1,NA,TRBD2,TRBJ2-7,CASRLADSSYEQYF,TGTGCCAGCAGACTAGCGGACAGCTCCTACGAGCAGTACTTC